These 16 T cell receptor beta chains share one sample of origin, sequenced in a study of blood T cell repertoires in COVID-19. Clones were read by immunoSEQ multiplex PCR, and TCRdb kept only the in-frame ones, dropping some. The table has about 200,000 clones, around 88% seen once. The specimen sequenced was peripheral blood. These receptors were obtained from a young man with active or convalescent COVID-19.

The chain recombines TRBV14 with TRBJ1-1; 10 positions agree with TRBD1. Germline CDR1 SGHDN, CDR2 FVKESK. J lost 6 bases, V lost 4 bases, and 8 bases had no gene match. This CDR3 has 15 residues. CDR3 residues: CASSLRQGATAEAFF. CDR3 sequence (DNA): TGTGCCAGCAGCCTGAGACAGGGGGCGACGGCTGAAGCTTTCTTT. The full variable domain, with the rest looked up from reference TRBV14 and TRBJ1-1, is EAGVTQFPSHSVIEKGQTVTLRCDPISGHDNLYWYRRVMGKEIKFLLHFVKESKQDESGMPNNRFLAERTGGTYSTLKVQPAELEDSGVYFCASSLRQGATAEAFFGQGTRLTVV.

The chain employs TRBV7-2 and TRBJ1-2, with 10 bases identical to TRBD1. Germline CDR1 and CDR2: SGHTA and FQGNSA. The CDR3 contains 13 residues. V lost 3 bases to trimming and J lost 7 bases; unmatched junction nucleotides: 2. The CDR3 sequence is CASSFRTGGGYTF. The CDR3 DNA follows: TGTGCCAGCAGCTTCAGGACAGGGGGTGGCTACACCTTC.

The J gene is TRBJ2-7, the V gene TRBV28; maybe TRBD2 (6 bases). Trimming cost V 6 bases and J 3 bases, with 15 bases left between them. The V gene's germline CDR1 is MDHEN and CDR2 SYDVKM. The CDR3 has 14 amino acids. CDR3 in amino acids: CASSDWAGSYEQYF. CDR3 in DNA: TGTGCCAGCAGCGACTGGGCCGGGAGCTACGAGCAGTACTTC.

The genes are TRBV27 and TRBJ2-3; no reliable D call. CDR1 and CDR2 (germline): MNHEY, SMNVEV (reference sequence). The CDR3 has 15 amino acids. Trimming stripped 3 bases from V and 3 bases from J, with 13 bases between. CDR3 sequence: CASSFLGFDTDTQYF. In DNA, the CDR3 is TGTGCCAGCAGTTTTCTCGGGTTTGATACAGATACGCAGTATTTT.

The chain joins TRBV7-9 to TRBJ2-5, with TRBD1 matching 9 bases. The CDR3 runs 14 residues. Looked up from germline, CDR1 is SEHNR and CDR2 is FQNEAQ (reference sequence). V lost 5 bases and J lost 4; bases outside the gene matches: 5. CDR3 sequence: CASSRTGAVETQYF. Here the CDR3 DNA reads TGTGCCAGCAGCCGGACAGGGGCGGTAGAGACCCAGTACTTC. Together with reference TRBV7-9 and TRBJ2-5, the CDR3 gives the full variable domain: DTGVSQNPRHKITKRGQNVTFRCDPISEHNRLYWYRQTLGQGPEFLTYFQNEAQLEKSRLLSDRFSAERPKGSFSTLEIQRTEQGDSAMYLCASSRTGAVETQYFGPGTRLLVL.

The V gene is TRBV10-2, the J gene TRBJ2-1; a weak D match, TRBD2 (6 bases). The CDR3 extends over 14 amino acids. Germline V CDR1 and CDR2: WSHSY, SAAADI. V was shortened by 6 bases and J by 7 bases, with 16 bases between the two germline ends. CDR3 protein: CASRGLLAGNEQFF. CDR3 nucleotide sequence: TGCGCCAGCAGAGGTCTACTGGCGGGGAATGAGCAGTTCTTC.

The gene calls are TRBV19 and TRBJ2-7; no definite D call. Between the trimmed V and J ends, which lost 4 bases and 5 bases, there was a span of 12 bases. This CDR3 has 13 amino acids. Germline lookup yields CDR1 LNHDA and CDR2 SQIVND (reference sequence). The DNA of the CDR3 is TGTGCCAGTAGTACCCGGGTGAACGACGAGCAGTACTTC. Protein sequence: CASSTRVNDEQYF.

The chain links TRBV28 to TRBJ2-2, with D uncertain. CDR3 size: 15 residues. V shed 3 bases and J shed 1 base, with 9 bases lying between them. The germline V gene encodes CDR1 MDHEN and CDR2 SYDVKM. The CDR3 loop reads CASSFLPLNTGELFF. The CDR3 coding sequence is TGTGCCAGCAGTTTTCTGCCACTGAACACCGGGGAGCTGTTTTTT. Looking up the rest from reference TRBV28 and TRBJ2-2 gives the full variable domain: DVKVTQSSRYLVKRTGEKVFLECVQDMDHENMFWYRQDPGLGLRLIYFSYDVKMKEKGDIPEGYSVSREKKERFSLILESASTNQTSMYLCASSFLPLNTGELFFGEGSRLTVL.

The chain uses TRBV29-1 and TRBJ1-1; D uncertain. Germline CDR1 is SQVTM and CDR2 is ANQGSEA. The CDR3 extends over 12 amino acids. The V end was cut by 4 bases, the J end by 7 bases, with 13 bases between. The CDR3 spells CSVAPSGSEAFF. In DNA form, the CDR3 reads TGCAGCGTTGCACCGTCGGGGAGTGAAGCTTTCTTT.

On this clone: Relative to the germline gene, one junction end is altered; a read error may explain this. The rearrangement uses TRBV7-7 and TRBJ2-7, with D tentatively TRBD2 (5 bases). The CDR3 sequence is 15 residues long. The germline CDR1 and CDR2 sequences are SSHAT and FNYEAQ (reference sequence). The CDR3 nucleotides read TGTGCTAGCAGCTTAGGACCTGAGGGTTCCTACGAGCAGTACTTC. Translating it yields CASSLGPEGSYEQYF.

This sequence joins TRBV19 and TRBJ2-7; 10 bases agree with TRBD1. Germline trimming cut 3 bases from V and 6 bases from J; bases unmatched to any gene: 5. This CDR3 comprises 14 residues. Germline values: CDR1 LNHDA, CDR2 SQIVND (reference sequence). The CDR3 coding sequence is TGTGCCAGTAGTATGGGACAGGGGCGACTCGAGCAGTACTTC. This codes for CASSMGQGRLEQYF.

V is TRBV10-3 and J is TRBJ2-1; 10 bases align to TRBD2. CDR1 ENHRY and CDR2 SYGVKD come from the germline V gene. The ends lost 0 bases at V and 4 bases at J; junction bases unmatched: 6. The CDR3 has 17 residues. In nucleotides, the CDR3 is TGTGCCATCAGTGAGTCGATAAGGACTAGCGGTTACAATGAGCAGTTCTTC. Amino acid sequence: CAISESIRTSGYNEQFF.

The chain uses TRBV9 and TRBJ1-5; no firm D call. In germline, CDR1 is SGDLS, CDR2 YYNGEE. The CDR3 totals 16 residues. V was pared by 0 bases and J by 0 bases, with 10 bases between. CDR3 loop: CASSVGGGRSNQPQHF. The CDR3 DNA is TGTGCCAGCAGCGTAGGTGGAGGACGTAGCAATCAGCCCCAGCATTTT.

The chain is built from TRBV2 and TRBJ2-7; D is perhaps TRBD2 (5 bases). This CDR3 contains 13 residues. In germline, CDR1 is SNHLY, CDR2 FYNNEI. Trimming took 6 bases from V and 6 from J, leaving 15 bases between them. DNA of the CDR3: TGTGCCAGCAGCCAAGGCCAGGCGGGCGAGCAGTACTTC. Translation: CASSQGQAGEQYF.

The V gene is TRBV30, the J gene TRBJ1-2, with D possibly TRBD1 on 6 matching bases. Per germline, CDR1 GTSNPN and CDR2 SVGIG (reference sequence). Between the trimmed V and J ends, which lost 4 bases and 5 bases, there was a span of 14 bases. This CDR3 spans 13 amino acids. The CDR3 spells CAWTDSGVYGYTF. In nucleotides, the CDR3 is TGTGCCTGGACCGACTCAGGGGTATATGGCTACACCTTC.

This clone was seen just once. The chain links TRBV6-1 to TRBJ1-6; D call uncertain. Trimming removed 2 bases from V and 10 bases from J, with 9 bases in between. CDR1 and CDR2 from the germline V gene are MNHNS and SASEGT. This CDR3 spans 13 amino acids. CDR3 loop: CASSEYGESPLHF. CDR3 coding DNA: TGTGCCAGCAGTGAATACGGGGAATCACCCCTCCACTTT.